A selection of T cell receptor beta chains follows, all from one sample in a study of T-cell reconstitution after alpha-beta-depleted transplantation in children. TCRdb ran MiXCR on the PCR reads and lists one entry per CDR3 protein. The table includes around 700,000 distinct CDR3 sequences, roughly 14% detected once. The source was PBMCs, collected before TCRalphabeta/CD19-depleted stem cell transplant. The receptor set was obtained from a girl aged 2 to 10 with congenital amegakaryocytic thrombocytopenia, due to receive a stem cell transplant. The CDR3 runs from the conserved cysteine through the conserved F or W. D genes are given only for firm matches. The size entry is marked missing in some rows and otherwise reads once, few, many or a size class.

abundance: many
v_gene: TRBV7-2
j_gene: TRBJ2-1
d_gene: -
CDR3aa: CASSLGRQSNEQFF
CDR3nt: TGTGCCAGCAGCTTAGGGCGGCAGTCCAATGAGCAGTTCTTC

abundance: -
v_gene: TRBV3-1
j_gene: TRBJ2-7
d_gene: -
CDR3aa: CASTQVVGAGEQYF
CDR3nt: TGTGCCAGCACCCAAGTTGTGGGGGCGGGCGAGCAGTACTTC

abundance: many
v_gene: TRBV5-1
j_gene: TRBJ1-1
d_gene: -
CDR3aa: CASSQAWGGNTEAFF
CDR3nt: TGCGCCAGCAGCCAGGCGTGGGGGGGGAACACTGAAGCTTTCTTT

abundance: -
v_gene: TRBV5-6
j_gene: TRBJ2-7
d_gene: -
CDR3aa: CASSLVDSLYEQYF
CDR3nt: TGTGCCAGCAGCTTGGTTGACAGTCTCTACGAGCAGTACTTC

abundance: many
v_gene: TRBV12-3/TRBV12-4
j_gene: TRBJ1-5
d_gene: -
CDR3aa: CASSLEGSASNQPQHF
CDR3nt: TGTGCCAGCAGTTTAGAGGGGTCAGCTAGCAATCAGCCCCAGCATTTT

abundance: many
v_gene: TRBV15
j_gene: TRBJ1-5
d_gene: TRBD1
CDR3aa: CATSSDRGPNQPQHF
CDR3nt: TGTGCCACCAGCAGCGACAGGGGGCCGAATCAGCCCCAGCATTTT

abundance: many
v_gene: TRBV9
j_gene: TRBJ1-2
d_gene: -
CDR3aa: CASSVDNYGYTF
CDR3nt: TGTGCCAGCAGCGTAGACAACTATGGCTACACCTTC

abundance: many
v_gene: TRBV7-9
j_gene: TRBJ1-1
d_gene: -
CDR3aa: CASSPSNTEAFF
CDR3nt: TGTGCCAGCAGCCCAAGCAACACTGAAGCTTTCTTT

abundance: few
v_gene: TRBV7-9
j_gene: TRBJ2-7
d_gene: -
CDR3aa: CASSSPTGNYEQYF
CDR3nt: TGTGCCAGCAGCTCCCCGACTGGAAACTACGAGCAGTACTTC

abundance: few
v_gene: TRBV11-2
j_gene: TRBJ1-4
d_gene: -
CDR3aa: CASSPRDGLEKLFF
CDR3nt: TGTGCCAGCAGCCCCCGGGACGGCCTTGAAAAACTGTTTTTT

abundance: -
v_gene: TRBV2
j_gene: TRBJ2-7
d_gene: TRBD1
CDR3aa: CASSGQGFENEQYF
CDR3nt: TGTGCCAGCAGTGGACAGGGGTTCGAGAACGAGCAGTACTTC

abundance: -
v_gene: TRBV20-1
j_gene: TRBJ2-7
d_gene: -
CDR3aa: CSAKGPHSYEQYF
CDR3nt: TGCAGTGCCAAGGGACCGCACTCCTACGAGCAGTACTTC

abundance: few
v_gene: TRBV3-1
j_gene: TRBJ2-1
d_gene: -
CDR3aa: CASSQGWGDSHNEQFF
CDR3nt: TGTGCCAGCAGCCAAGGTTGGGGGGATTCCCACAATGAGCAGTTCTTC

abundance: many
v_gene: TRBV20-1
j_gene: TRBJ2-3
d_gene: TRBD2
CDR3aa: CSARDLQREADTQYF
CDR3nt: TGCAGTGCTAGAGATCTCCAGCGGGAGGCAGATACGCAGTATTTT

abundance: -
v_gene: TRBV19
j_gene: TRBJ2-1
d_gene: -
CDR3aa: CASLTSYNEQFF
CDR3nt: TGTGCCAGCCTGACGTCCTACAATGAGCAGTTCTTC

abundance: few
v_gene: TRBV15
j_gene: TRBJ2-2
d_gene: -
CDR3aa: CATSRDSGPGELFF
CDR3nt: TGTGCCACCAGCAGAGATTCCGGACCCGGGGAGCTGTTTTTT

abundance: -
v_gene: TRBV30
j_gene: TRBJ1-1
d_gene: -
CDR3aa: CAWTVMNTEAFF
CDR3nt: TGTGCTTGGACAGTTATGAACACTGAAGCTTTCTTT

abundance: few
v_gene: TRBV2
j_gene: TRBJ2-1
d_gene: TRBD2
CDR3aa: CASSHISLAAYNEQFF
CDR3nt: TGTGCCAGCAGCCATATCTCGCTAGCGGCCTACAATGAGCAGTTCTTC

abundance: few
v_gene: TRBV20-1
j_gene: TRBJ2-7
d_gene: -
CDR3aa: CSASLQTVSVYEQYF
CDR3nt: TGCAGTGCGAGCCTCCAGACAGTTAGCGTCTACGAGCAGTACTTC

abundance: few
v_gene: TRBV2
j_gene: TRBJ1-1
d_gene: -
CDR3aa: CASNWEFTEAFF
CDR3nt: TGTGCCAGCAATTGGGAGTTCACTGAAGCTTTCTTT

abundance: -
v_gene: TRBV6-5
j_gene: TRBJ2-7
d_gene: -
CDR3aa: CASSHDRNTGEQYF
CDR3nt: TGTGCCAGCAGTCACGACAGAAATACTGGAGAGCAGTACTTC

abundance: many
v_gene: TRBV20-1
j_gene: TRBJ1-5
d_gene: -
CDR3aa: CSAGEVGESNQPQHF
CDR3nt: TGCAGTGCCGGAGAGGTTGGGGAAAGCAATCAGCCCCAGCATTTT

abundance: many
v_gene: TRBV25-1
j_gene: TRBJ2-7
d_gene: -
CDR3aa: CASSDGLFYEQYF
CDR3nt: TGTGCCAGCAGTGACGGACTTTTCTACGAGCAGTACTTC

abundance: many
v_gene: TRBV5-1
j_gene: TRBJ2-1
d_gene: TRBD1
CDR3aa: CASSLRTTGQGNNEQFF
CDR3nt: TGCGCCAGCAGCTTACGCACCACGGGACAGGGGAACAATGAGCAGTTCTTC

abundance: -
v_gene: TRBV7-9
j_gene: TRBJ2-1
d_gene: TRBD2
CDR3aa: CARSLGLAIQSEQFF
CDR3nt: TGTGCCAGGAGCCTCGGACTAGCTATACAATCTGAGCAGTTCTTC

abundance: many
v_gene: TRBV15
j_gene: TRBJ1-4
d_gene: -
CDR3aa: CATSKQREKLFF
CDR3nt: TGTGCCACCAGCAAACAGAGGGAAAAACTGTTTTTT

abundance: many
v_gene: TRBV5-1
j_gene: TRBJ2-1
d_gene: -
CDR3aa: CASSFESPKDEQFF
CDR3nt: TGCGCCAGCAGCTTCGAGAGCCCTAAGGATGAGCAGTTCTTC

abundance: few
v_gene: TRBV4-1
j_gene: TRBJ2-1
d_gene: TRBD2
CDR3aa: CASGANPLAGGNEQFF
CDR3nt: TGCGCCAGCGGAGCCAATCCCCTAGCGGGAGGGAATGAGCAGTTCTTC